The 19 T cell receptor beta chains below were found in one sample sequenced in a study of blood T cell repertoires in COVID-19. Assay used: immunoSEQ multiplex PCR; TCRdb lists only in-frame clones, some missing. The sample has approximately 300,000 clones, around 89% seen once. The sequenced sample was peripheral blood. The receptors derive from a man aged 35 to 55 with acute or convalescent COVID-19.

As DNA, the CDR3 is TGTGCCAGCAGCTTACCCGGGGGTAACACTGAAGCTTTCTTT. Protein: CASSLPGGNTEAFF. The rearrangement uses TRBV11-2 and TRBJ1-1, with D perhaps TRBD1 (5 bases). This CDR3 contains 14 residues. The V end was cut by 2 bases, the J end by 2 bases, with 9 bases between. Germline loops: CDR1 SGHAT, CDR2 FQNNGV.

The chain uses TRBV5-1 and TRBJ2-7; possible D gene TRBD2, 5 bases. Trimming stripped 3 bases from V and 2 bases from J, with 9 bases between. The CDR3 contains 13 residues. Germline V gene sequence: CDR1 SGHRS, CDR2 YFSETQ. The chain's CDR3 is CASSWTGTYEQYF. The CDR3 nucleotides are TGCGCCAGCAGCTGGACCGGGACCTACGAGCAGTACTTC.

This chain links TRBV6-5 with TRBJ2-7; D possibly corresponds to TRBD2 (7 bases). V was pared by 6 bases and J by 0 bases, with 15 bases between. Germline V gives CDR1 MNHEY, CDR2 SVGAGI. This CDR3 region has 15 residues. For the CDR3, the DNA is TGTGCCAGCAGGGCGGGGGCCGGTGCCTCCTACGAGCAGTACTTC. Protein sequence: CASRAGAGASYEQYF.

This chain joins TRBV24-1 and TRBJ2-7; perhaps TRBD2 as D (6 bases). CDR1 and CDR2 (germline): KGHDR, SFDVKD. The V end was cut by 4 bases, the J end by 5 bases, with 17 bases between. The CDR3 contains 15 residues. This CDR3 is CATSDSRDGGDEQYF. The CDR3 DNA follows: TGTGCCACCAGTGACTCCCGGGACGGAGGGGACGAGCAGTACTTC.

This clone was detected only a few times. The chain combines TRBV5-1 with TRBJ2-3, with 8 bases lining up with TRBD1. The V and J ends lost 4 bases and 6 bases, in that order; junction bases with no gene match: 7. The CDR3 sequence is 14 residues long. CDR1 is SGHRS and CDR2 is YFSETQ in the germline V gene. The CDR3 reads CASSPPGGADTQYF. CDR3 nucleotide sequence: TGCGCCAGCAGCCCTCCAGGGGGCGCGGATACGCAGTATTTT.

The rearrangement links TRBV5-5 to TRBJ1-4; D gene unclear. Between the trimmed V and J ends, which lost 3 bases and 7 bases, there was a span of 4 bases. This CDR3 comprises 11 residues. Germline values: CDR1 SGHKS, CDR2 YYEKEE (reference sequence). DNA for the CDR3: TGTGCCAGCAGCTCGTCTGAAAAACTGTTTTTT. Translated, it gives CASSSSEKLFF.

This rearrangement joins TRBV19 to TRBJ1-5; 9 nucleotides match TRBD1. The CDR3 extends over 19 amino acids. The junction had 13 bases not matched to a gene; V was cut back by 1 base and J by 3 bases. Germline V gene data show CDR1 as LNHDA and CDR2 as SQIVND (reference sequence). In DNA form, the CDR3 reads TGTGCCAGTAGTATAGGACGTGTTAGGGACAGGGTTAACAATCAGCCCCAGCATTTT. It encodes CASSIGRVRDRVNNQPQHF.

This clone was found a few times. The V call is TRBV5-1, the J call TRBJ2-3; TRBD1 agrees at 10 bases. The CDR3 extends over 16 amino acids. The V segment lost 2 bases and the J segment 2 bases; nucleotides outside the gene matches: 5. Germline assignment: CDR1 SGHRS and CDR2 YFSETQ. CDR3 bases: TGCGCCAGCAGCTTAAGGACAGGGGGAAACACAGATACGCAGTATTTT. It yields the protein CASSLRTGGNTDTQYF.

CDR3 in DNA: TGCGCCAGCAGCCGACTAGCGGGGGGCACGAACACCGGGGAGCTGTTTTTT. It is translated as CASSRLAGGTNTGELFF. This sequence joins TRBV5-1 and TRBJ2-2, with TRBD2 matching over 13 bases. The CDR3 spans 17 residues. In germline, CDR1 is SGHRS, CDR2 YFSETQ. After removal of 4 bases from V and 0 bases from J, the junction contained 3 bases not matched to a gene.

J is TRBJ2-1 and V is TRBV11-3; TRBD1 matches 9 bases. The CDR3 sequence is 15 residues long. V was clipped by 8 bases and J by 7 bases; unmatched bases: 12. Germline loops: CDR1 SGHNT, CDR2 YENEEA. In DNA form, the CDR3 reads TGTGCCAGCCGCGATGGGACAGGGATATTGAATGAGCAGTTCTTC. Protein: CASRDGTGILNEQFF.

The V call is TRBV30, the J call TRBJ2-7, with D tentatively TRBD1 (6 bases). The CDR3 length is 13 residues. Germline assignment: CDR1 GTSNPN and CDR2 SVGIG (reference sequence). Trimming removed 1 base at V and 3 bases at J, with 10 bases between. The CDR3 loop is CAWSANRVYEQYF. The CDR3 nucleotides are TGTGCCTGGAGTGCCAACAGGGTCTACGAGCAGTACTTC.

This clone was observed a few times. In nucleotides, the CDR3 is TGTGCCAGCAGCCCTAGAAAGCGGGGGGACAATGAGCAGTTCTTC. It codes for CASSPRKRGDNEQFF. The V gene is TRBV2, the J gene TRBJ2-1, with 9 bases aligning to TRBD2. J was trimmed by 5 bases and V by 6 bases; bases with no gene match: 8. CDR3 length: 15 residues. Germline-derived CDR1 and CDR2 are SNHLY and FYNNEI.

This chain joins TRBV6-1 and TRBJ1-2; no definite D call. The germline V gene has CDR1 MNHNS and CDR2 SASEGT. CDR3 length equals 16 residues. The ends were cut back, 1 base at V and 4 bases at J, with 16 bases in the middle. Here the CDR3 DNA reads TGTGCCAGCAGTGAAGGGCAGCTACTATCTTTCTATGGCTACACCTTC. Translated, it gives CASSEGQLLSFYGYTF.

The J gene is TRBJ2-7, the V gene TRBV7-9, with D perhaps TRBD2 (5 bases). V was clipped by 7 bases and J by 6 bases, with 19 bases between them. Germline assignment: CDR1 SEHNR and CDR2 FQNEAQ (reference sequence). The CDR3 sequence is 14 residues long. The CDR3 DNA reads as TGTGCCAGCACCCAGAGTATATTAGCGACCGAGCAGTACTTC. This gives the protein CASTQSILATEQYF.

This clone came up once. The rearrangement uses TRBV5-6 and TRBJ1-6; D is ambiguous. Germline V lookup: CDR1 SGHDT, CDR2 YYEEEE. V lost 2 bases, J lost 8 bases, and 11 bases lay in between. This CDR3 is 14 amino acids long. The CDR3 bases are TGTGCCAGCAGCTTTGGGCAAATTTATTCACCCCTCCACTTT. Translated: CASSFGQIYSPLHF.

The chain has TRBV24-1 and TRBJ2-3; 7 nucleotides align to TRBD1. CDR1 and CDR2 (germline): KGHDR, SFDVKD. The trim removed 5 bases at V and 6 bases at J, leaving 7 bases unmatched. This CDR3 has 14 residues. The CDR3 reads CATSGAGGRDTQYF. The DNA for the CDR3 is TGTGCCACCAGTGGGGCAGGGGGAAGGGATACGCAGTATTTT.

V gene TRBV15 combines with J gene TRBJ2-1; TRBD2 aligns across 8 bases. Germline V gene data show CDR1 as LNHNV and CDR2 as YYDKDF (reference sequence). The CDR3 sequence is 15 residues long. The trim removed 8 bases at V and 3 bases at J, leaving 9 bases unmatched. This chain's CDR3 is CATGAGLAFYNEQFF. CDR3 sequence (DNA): TGTGCCACCGGCGCAGGACTAGCCTTCTACAATGAGCAGTTCTTC. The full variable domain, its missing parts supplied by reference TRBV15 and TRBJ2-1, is DAMVIQNPRYQVTQFGKPVTLSCSQTLNHNVMYWYQQKSSQAPKLLFHYYDKDFNNEADTPDNFQSRRPNTSFCFLDIRSPGLGDTAMYLCATGAGLAFYNEQFFGPGTRLTVL.

CDR3 sequence reads: CASRYRARTENTIYF. In DNA, the CDR3 is TGTGCCAGCAGATACAGGGCCCGGACGGAAAACACCATATATTTT. The rearrangement uses TRBV2 and TRBJ1-3; a weak D match, TRBD1 (6 bases). V shed 6 bases and J shed 6 bases, with 18 bases lying between them. The CDR3 loop spans 15 amino acids. CDR1 is SNHLY and CDR2 is FYNNEI in the germline V gene. The whole variable domain, filled in from reference TRBV2 and TRBJ1-3, reads EPEVTQTPSHQVTQMGQEVILRCVPISNHLYFYWYRQILGQKVEFLVSFYNNEISEKSEIFDDQFSVERPDGSNFTLKIRSTKLEDSAMYFCASRYRARTENTIYFGEGSWLTVV.

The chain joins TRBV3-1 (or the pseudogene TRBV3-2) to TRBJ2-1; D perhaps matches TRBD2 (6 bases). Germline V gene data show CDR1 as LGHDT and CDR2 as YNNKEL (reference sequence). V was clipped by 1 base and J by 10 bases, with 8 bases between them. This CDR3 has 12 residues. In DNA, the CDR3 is TGTGCCAGCAGCCAAGTTGCGGGAGAGCAGTTCTTC. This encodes CASSQVAGEQFF.